Below, 25 T cell receptor beta chains from the same sample are listed, as sequenced in a study of T cell responses to AZD1222 COVID-19 vaccine. The protocol was immunoSEQ multiplex PCR, while the TCRdb copy is restricted to in-frame clones and leaves out a portion. The sample has 150,000 to 200,000 clones, less than 95% seen once. The source material was peripheral blood, sampled on day 0 of AZD1222 vaccination. The receptors were gathered from an adult in good health.

The V gene is TRBV6-2 or TRBV6-3, the J gene TRBJ1-5; D remains unclear. Looked up from germline, CDR1 is MNHEY and CDR2 is SVGEGT. This CDR3 comprises 14 residues. Trimming stripped 2 bases from V and 3 bases from J, with 8 bases between. CDR3 residues: CASSYPPPNQPQHF. The CDR3 nucleotides read TGTGCCAGCAGTTACCCGCCCCCCAATCAGCCCCAGCATTTT.

The CDR3 DNA follows: TGTGCCAGCAGCGAGAGGACTGGCTACAATGAGCAGTTCTTC. Translation gives CASSERTGYNEQFF. The J gene is TRBJ2-1, the V gene TRBV27; maybe TRBD2 (5 bases). The CDR3 has 14 residues. Per germline, CDR1 MNHEY and CDR2 SMNVEV (reference sequence). V shed 6 bases and J shed 3 bases, with 12 bases lying between them.

The rearrangement links TRBV6-5 to TRBJ2-2, with D maybe TRBD2 (5 bases). Germline V gene lookup returns CDR1 MNHEY and CDR2 SVGAGI. This CDR3 region has 14 residues. V gave up 4 bases and J gave up 7 bases, with 13 bases separating them. CDR3 bases: TGTGCCAGCAGTTTCCGAGCGGTTGACGGGGAGCTGTTTTTT. It encodes CASSFRAVDGELFF.

The rearrangement links TRBV5-1 to TRBJ2-3; 12 bases align to TRBD2. Germline loops: CDR1 SGHRS, CDR2 YFSETQ. The CDR3 runs 19 residues. After removal of 0 bases from V and 8 bases from J, the junction contained 16 bases not matched to a gene. CDR3 loop: CASSLDPSGGAISPSTQYF. The CDR3 DNA reads as TGCGCCAGCAGCTTGGACCCTAGCGGGGGGGCAATCAGTCCCAGTACGCAGTATTTT. The variable domain in full, completed from reference TRBV5-1 and TRBJ2-3, reads KAGVTQTPRYLIKTRGQQVTLSCSPISGHRSVSWYQQTPGQGLQFLFEYFSETQRNKGNFPGRFSGRQFSNSRSEMNVSTLELGDSALYLCASSLDPSGGAISPSTQYFGPGTRLTVL.

The chain has TRBV28 and TRBJ2-7; possibly TRBD1 or TRBD2 for D (6 bases each). The CDR3 is 15 amino acids. Germline values: CDR1 MDHEN, CDR2 SYDVKM. Trimming cost V 6 bases and J 6 bases, with 21 bases left between them. The CDR3, as DNA: TGTGCCAGCAGGGAGACGGGCAAGGGGGGTGGCGAGCAGTACTTC. This encodes CASRETGKGGGEQYF. The full variable domain, its missing parts supplied by reference TRBV28 and TRBJ2-7, is DVKVTQSSRYLVKRTGEKVFLECVQDMDHENMFWYRQDPGLGLRLIYFSYDVKMKEKGDIPEGYSVSREKKERFSLILESASTNQTSMYLCASRETGKGGGEQYFGPGTRLTVT.

The chain joins TRBV6-2 or TRBV6-3 to TRBJ1-1, with unresolved D. The CDR3 covers 16 residues. CDR1 and CDR2 (germline): MNHEY, SVGEGT. The V gene lost 2 bases and the J gene lost 2 bases, with 15 bases spanning the gap. The CDR3: CASSYVSGSLNTEAFF. DNA of the CDR3: TGTGCCAGCAGTTACGTAAGCGGGAGCCTAAACACTGAAGCTTTCTTT.

V and J are TRBV4-1 and TRBJ2-1; 8 bases align to TRBD2. Trimming at V came to 0 bases and at J to 9 bases, leaving 10 bases not matched to a gene. The CDR3 covers 16 residues. The V gene's germline CDR1 is MGHRA and CDR2 YSYEKL. Here the CDR3 reads CASSQDGTRIQVEQFF. CDR3 sequence (DNA): TGCGCCAGCAGCCAAGACGGGACTAGAATTCAGGTTGAGCAGTTCTTC.

The chain employs TRBV5-4 and TRBJ2-7; D possibly matches TRBD1 or TRBD2 (6 bases each). V was cut by 0 bases and J by 7 bases, with 17 bases left in between. This CDR3 contains 15 residues. Germline V gene data show CDR1 as SGHNT and CDR2 as YYREEE (reference sequence). The CDR3 sequence is CASSLDGGLLGEQYF. The DNA for the CDR3 is TGTGCCAGCAGCTTGGATGGGGGGCTCTTGGGGGAGCAGTACTTC. Full variable domain (missing parts from reference TRBV5-4 and TRBJ2-7): ETGVTQSPTHLIKTRGQQVTLRCSSQSGHNTVSWYQQALGQGPQFIFQYYREEENGRGNFPPRFSGLQFPNYSSELNVNALELDDSALYLCASSLDGGLLGEQYFGPGTRLTVT.

The rearrangement uses TRBV6-6 and TRBJ2-7; tentatively, D is TRBD1 or TRBD2 (5 bases each). V lost 5 bases and J lost 6, with 8 bases in between. This CDR3 is 11 amino acids long. Germline CDR1 and CDR2: MNHNY and SVGAGI (reference sequence). The chain's CDR3 is CASSKGSEQYF. The CDR3 coding sequence is TGTGCCAGCAGTAAGGGGAGCGAGCAGTACTTC.

Only a few counts were recorded for this clone. The V call is TRBV2, the J call TRBJ1-2; D gene uncertain. V lost 4 bases to trimming and J lost 4 bases, with 13 bases between them. This CDR3 is 14 amino acids long. Germline lookup yields CDR1 SNHLY and CDR2 FYNNEI. The CDR3 sequence: CASSVSAILYGYTF. CDR3 nucleotide sequence: TGTGCCAGCAGTGTTTCAGCGATCCTCTATGGCTACACCTTC.

The chain has TRBV10-3 and TRBJ1-2; 7 bases line up with TRBD1. From germline, CDR1 is ENHRY and CDR2 SYGVKD. The CDR3 runs 15 residues. V trimming: 0 bases; J trimming: 3 bases; junction bases outside the gene matches: 4. CDR3 residues: CAISESTGTDYGYTF. The CDR3 DNA follows: TGTGCCATCAGTGAGTCGACAGGGACGGACTATGGCTACACCTTC.

The chain has TRBV27 and TRBJ2-5; the D gene is possibly TRBD1 (6 bases). Germline CDR1 MNHEY, CDR2 SMNVEV (reference sequence). CDR3 length: 15 amino acids. V dropped 5 bases and J dropped 4 bases, with 17 bases sitting between them. The CDR3: CASSPGVQGRETQYF. The CDR3 region has the DNA TGTGCCAGCAGTCCAGGGGTTCAGGGTCGAGAGACCCAGTACTTC.

This rearrangement joins TRBV6-5 to TRBJ1-6; TRBD1 might be the D (5 bases). The V gene lost 4 bases and the J gene lost 6 bases, with 10 bases spanning the gap. The germline CDR1 and CDR2 sequences are MNHEY and SVGAGI. This CDR3 contains 14 residues. In DNA, the CDR3 is TGTGCCAGCAGTTTGCCACAGGCTAATTCACCCCTCCACTTT. This translates into CASSLPQANSPLHF.

The rearrangement joins TRBV4-2 to TRBJ2-3; 7 positions match TRBD1. The CDR3 runs 16 residues. Germline V gene sequence: CDR1 LGHNA, CDR2 YNFKEQ. With 4 bases clipped from V and 0 bases from J, the junction kept 7 bases outside the gene matches. CDR3: CASSRPRGKSTDTQYF. As DNA, the CDR3 is TGTGCCAGCAGCCGACCCAGGGGGAAAAGCACAGATACGCAGTATTTT.

This clone has just one count. The CDR3 sequence is CAISESREKDEQYF. Written as DNA, the CDR3 is TGTGCCATCAGTGAGTCGCGGGAGAAGGACGAGCAGTACTTC. This rearrangement joins TRBV10-3 to TRBJ2-7; TRBD2 matches 7 bases. CDR3 length: 14 amino acids. Germline V gives CDR1 ENHRY, CDR2 SYGVKD. V shed 0 bases, J shed 5 bases, and the junction held 4 bases outside the gene matches.

This rearrangement joins TRBV10-3 to TRBJ2-1, with TRBD2 matching over 11 bases. Germline trimming cut 6 bases from V and 7 bases from J; bases unmatched to any gene: 5. Germline assignment: CDR1 ENHRY and CDR2 SYGVKD. The CDR3 consists of 14 residues. CDR3 nucleotides: TGTGCCATCAGCCTGACTAGCGGGATAAATGAGCAGTTCTTC. Its protein is CAISLTSGINEQFF.

This chain uses TRBV30 with TRBJ1-5; perhaps TRBD1 as D (5 bases). The CDR3 runs to 15 residues. Trimming removed 0 bases from V and 2 bases from J, with 11 bases in between. Germline CDR1 reads GTSNPN; CDR2 reads SVGIG (reference sequence). The CDR3 coding sequence is TGTGCCTGGAGTGTACGTAGAGGGGGCAATCAGCCCCAGCATTTT. This sequence encodes CAWSVRRGGNQPQHF.

The chain joins TRBV7-9 to TRBJ1-2, with TRBD1 matching 7 bases. The V and J ends lost 5 bases and 3 bases, in that order; junction bases with no gene match: 12. Germline V CDR1 and CDR2: SEHNR, FQNEAQ (reference sequence). The CDR3 runs to 16 residues. The CDR3 protein is CASSQLTRQGYYGYTF. CDR3 nucleotide sequence: TGTGCCAGCAGCCAATTGACGCGACAGGGTTACTATGGCTACACCTTC.

The rearrangement links TRBV15 to TRBJ1-6; D uncertain. The CDR3 extends over 15 amino acids. V was pared by 0 bases and J by 7 bases, with 10 bases between. The V gene's germline CDR1 is LNHNV and CDR2 YYDKDF (reference sequence). CDR3 sequence (DNA): TGTGCCACCAGCAGAGATCGCCTAGGGAATTCACCCCTCCACTTT. Translating gives CATSRDRLGNSPLHF. The full variable domain, its missing parts supplied by reference TRBV15 and TRBJ1-6, is DAMVIQNPRYQVTQFGKPVTLSCSQTLNHNVMYWYQQKSSQAPKLLFHYYDKDFNNEADTPDNFQSRRPNTSFCFLDIRSPGLGDTAMYLCATSRDRLGNSPLHFGNGTRLTVT.

The chain links TRBV9 to TRBJ1-3; 7 bases agree with TRBD1. The ends lost 4 bases at V and 9 bases at J; junction bases unmatched: 16. CDR1 and CDR2 from the germline V gene are SGDLS and YYNGEE. The CDR3 runs 16 residues. CDR3 sequence reads: CASSPRRDSYFSTIYF. The CDR3 region has the DNA TGTGCCAGCAGCCCTCGCCGGGACAGTTATTTCAGCACCATATATTTT.

The chain joins TRBV7-2 to TRBJ1-1; 8 bases line up with TRBD1. Looked up from germline, CDR1 is SGHTA and CDR2 is FQGNSA. J lost 4 bases, V lost 2 bases, and 3 bases had no gene match. The CDR3 is made up of 14 amino acids. The CDR3: CASSLRQGRTEAFF. DNA for the CDR3: TGTGCCAGCAGCTTACGACAGGGGCGCACTGAAGCTTTCTTT.

The chain uses TRBV28 and TRBJ1-1; TRBD1 is a possible D gene (5 bases). The V and J ends lost 3 bases and 5 bases respectively, with 13 bases between them. The CDR3 extends over 14 amino acids. CDR1 and CDR2 from the germline V gene are MDHEN and SYDVKM. The CDR3 loop is CASSFEGRGTEAFF. The CDR3 nucleotides read TGTGCCAGCAGTTTTGAGGGGCGCGGGACTGAAGCTTTCTTT.

The CDR3, as DNA: TGTGCCAGCAGCGTGGGACAGGTGAGCAATCAGCCCCAGCATTTT. It translates to CASSVGQVSNQPQHF. This chain connects TRBV5-8 to TRBJ1-5; TRBD1 aligns across 8 bases. With V trimmed by 4 bases and J by 1 base, 4 bases remained unmatched. Per germline, CDR1 SGHTS and CDR2 YDEGEE. The CDR3 consists of 15 residues.

This chain uses TRBV2 with TRBJ2-7, with D unresolved. The V end was cut by 4 bases, the J end by 6 bases, with 10 bases between. Germline V lookup: CDR1 SNHLY, CDR2 FYNNEI. The CDR3 consists of 12 residues. The CDR3 loop is CASSVKRVEQYF. The CDR3 region has the DNA TGTGCCAGCAGTGTTAAGAGAGTCGAGCAGTACTTC.

This chain links TRBV4-2 with TRBJ2-7; tentative D call: TRBD1 (6 bases). Looked up from germline, CDR1 is LGHNA and CDR2 is YNFKEQ. The V end lost 4 bases, the J end lost 2 bases, and 21 bases lay between the germline ends. The CDR3 is 17 amino acids. The CDR3 nucleotides are TGTGCCAGCAGCCTCGAAGGGACACCTGCCTCGACCTACGAGCAGTACTTC. Translation: CASSLEGTPASTYEQYF.